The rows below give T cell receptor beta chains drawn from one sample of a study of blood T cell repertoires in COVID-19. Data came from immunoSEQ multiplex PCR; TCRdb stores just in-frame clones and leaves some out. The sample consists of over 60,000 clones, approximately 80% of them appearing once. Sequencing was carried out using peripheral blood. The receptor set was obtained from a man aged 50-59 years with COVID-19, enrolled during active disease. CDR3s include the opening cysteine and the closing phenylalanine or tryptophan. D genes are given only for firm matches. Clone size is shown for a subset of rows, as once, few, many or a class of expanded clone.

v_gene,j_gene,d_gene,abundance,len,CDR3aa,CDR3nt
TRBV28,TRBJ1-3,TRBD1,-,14,CATQTGSSGNTIYF,TGTGCCACCCAGACAGGGTCTTCCGGAAACACCATATATTTT
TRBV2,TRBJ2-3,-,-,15,CASSEEGLRTDTQYF,TGTGCCAGCAGTGAAGAAGGACTTCGCACAGATACGCAGTATTTT
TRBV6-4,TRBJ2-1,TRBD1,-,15,CASTPGTGGTGPRFF,TGTGCCAGCACACCCGGGACAGGGGGGACCGGGCCCCGGTTCTTC
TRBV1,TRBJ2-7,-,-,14,CTSGVTSGTYEQYF,TGCACCAGCGGCGTGACTAGCGGTACCTACGAGCAGTACTTC
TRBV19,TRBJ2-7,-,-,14,CASSIRGSSYEQYF,TGTGCCAGTAGTATTCGCGGCAGTTCCTACGAGCAGTACTTC
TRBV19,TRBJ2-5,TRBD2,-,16,CASSLGLAGGQETQYF,TGTGCCAGTAGTCTTGGACTAGCGGGAGGCCAAGAGACCCAGTACTTC
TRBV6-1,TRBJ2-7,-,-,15,CASSELVEGTREQYF,TGTGCCAGCAGTGAATTGGTCGAGGGAACGAGGGAGCAGTACTTC
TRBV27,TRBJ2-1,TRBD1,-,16,CASSFTGVSSYNEQFF,TGTGCCAGCAGTTTCACAGGGGTCAGCTCCTACAATGAGCAGTTCTTC
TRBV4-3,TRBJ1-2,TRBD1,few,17,CASSQSYGTGGNYGYTF,TGCGCCAGCAGCCAAAGCTACGGGACAGGGGGCAACTATGGCTACACCTTC
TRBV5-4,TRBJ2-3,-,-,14,CATHRAVAADTQYF,TGTGCCACTCATCGGGCGGTAGCGGCCGATACGCAGTATTTT
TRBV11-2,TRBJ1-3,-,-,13,CASSPGGGNTIYF,TGTGCCAGCAGCCCCGGTGGTGGAAACACCATATATTTT
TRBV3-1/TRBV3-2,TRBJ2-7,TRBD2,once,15,CASSQDSGRAYEQYF,TGTGCCAGCAGCCAAGATAGCGGGAGGGCCTACGAGCAGTACTTC
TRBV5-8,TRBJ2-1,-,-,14,CASSTDSTYNEQFF,TGTGCCAGCAGCACTGACAGTACCTACAATGAGCAGTTCTTC
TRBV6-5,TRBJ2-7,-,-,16,CASSYQRRFAGLEQYF,TGTGCCAGCAGTTACCAGAGACGGTTCGCGGGCCTCGAGCAGTACTTC
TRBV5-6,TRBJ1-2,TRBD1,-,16,CASSWTGLPTNYGYTF,TGTGCCAGCAGCTGGACAGGGCTTCCTACTAACTATGGCTACACCTTC
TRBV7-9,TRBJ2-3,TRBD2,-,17,CASSLGISGTSGDTQYF,TGTGCCAGCAGCTTAGGCATCTCCGGGACTAGCGGCGATACGCAGTATTTT
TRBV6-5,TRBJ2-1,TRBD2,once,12,CASNPAGHEQFF,TGTGCCAGCAACCCAGCGGGACATGAGCAGTTCTTC
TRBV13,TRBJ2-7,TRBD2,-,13,CATVAGSSYEQYF,TGTGCCACGGTAGCGGGGAGCTCCTACGAGCAGTACTTC
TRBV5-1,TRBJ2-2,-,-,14,CASSPRENTGELFF,TGCGCCAGCAGCCCCCGGGAGAACACCGGGGAGCTGTTTTTT
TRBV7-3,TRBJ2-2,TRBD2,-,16,CASSLRPGGLTGELFF,TGTGCCAGCAGCTTACGGCCGGGAGGACTAACCGGGGAGCTGTTTTTT
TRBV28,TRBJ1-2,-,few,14,CASSLREGLQGYTF,TGTGCCAGCAGTTTGAGGGAGGGATTGCAGGGCTACACCTTC
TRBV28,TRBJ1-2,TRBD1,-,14,CASSAHRGGYGYTF,TGTGCCAGCAGTGCCCACAGGGGTGGGTATGGCTACACCTTC
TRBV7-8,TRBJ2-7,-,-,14,CASSTQTGSYEQYF,TGTGCCAGCAGCACCCAGACAGGTTCCTACGAGCAGTACTTC
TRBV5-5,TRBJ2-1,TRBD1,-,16,CASSLNRGTGQHEQFF,TGTGCCAGCAGCTTGAATCGCGGGACAGGTCAGCATGAGCAGTTCTTC
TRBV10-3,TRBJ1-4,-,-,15,CAISGGRGGDEKLFF,TGTGCCATCAGTGGTGGACGAGGGGGGGATGAAAAACTGTTTTTT
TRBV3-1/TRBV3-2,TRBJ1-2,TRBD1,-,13,CASSYRQGNGYTF,TGTGCCAGCAGCTACCGACAGGGAAATGGCTACACCTTC
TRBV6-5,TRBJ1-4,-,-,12,CASRENGEKLFF,TGTGCCAGCAGGGAGAACGGAGAAAAACTGTTTTTT
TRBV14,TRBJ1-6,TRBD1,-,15,CASSNQGAPSSPLHF,TGTGCCAGCAGCAACCAGGGGGCGCCGAGTTCACCCCTCCACTTT
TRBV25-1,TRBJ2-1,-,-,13,CASSEWAGNEQFF,TGTGCCAGCAGTGAATGGGCTGGCAATGAGCAGTTCTTC
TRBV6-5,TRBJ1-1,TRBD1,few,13,CASHGPGQGEAFF,TGTGCCAGCCATGGACCCGGACAGGGCGAAGCTTTCTTT
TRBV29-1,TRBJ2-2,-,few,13,CSVESGGPGELFF,TGCAGCGTTGAATCGGGGGGCCCCGGGGAGCTGTTTTTT
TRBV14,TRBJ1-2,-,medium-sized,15,CASSQDQLGVYGYTF,TGTGCCAGCAGCCAAGATCAGTTAGGGGTCTATGGCTACACCTTC